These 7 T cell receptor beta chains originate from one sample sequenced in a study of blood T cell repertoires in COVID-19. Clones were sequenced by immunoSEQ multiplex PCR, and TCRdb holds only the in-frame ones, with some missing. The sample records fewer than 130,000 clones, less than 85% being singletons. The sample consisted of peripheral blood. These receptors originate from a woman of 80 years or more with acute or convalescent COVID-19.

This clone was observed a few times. In DNA form, the CDR3 reads TGTGCCAGCTCACCACCGACAGGGGGCAGTGTCTACGAGCAGTACTTC. It is translated as CASSPPTGGSVYEQYF. This chain links TRBV18 with TRBJ2-7, with TRBD1 matching over 10 bases. In germline, CDR1 is KGHSH, CDR2 LQKENI. J lost 3 bases, V lost 0 bases, and 5 bases had no gene match. CDR3 size: 16 residues.

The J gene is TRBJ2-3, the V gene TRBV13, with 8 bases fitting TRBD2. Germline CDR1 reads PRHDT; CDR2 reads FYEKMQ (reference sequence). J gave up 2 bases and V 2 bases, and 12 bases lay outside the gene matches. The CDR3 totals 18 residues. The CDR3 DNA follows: TGTGCCAGCAGCTTAAGAGTCGCGGGGGGCCTCCCCACAGATACGCAGTATTTT. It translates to CASSLRVAGGLPTDTQYF.

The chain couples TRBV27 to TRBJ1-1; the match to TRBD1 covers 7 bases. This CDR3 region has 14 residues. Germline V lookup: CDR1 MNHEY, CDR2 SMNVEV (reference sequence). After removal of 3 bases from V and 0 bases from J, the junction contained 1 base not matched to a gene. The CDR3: CASSLTGMNTEAFF. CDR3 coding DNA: TGTGCCAGCAGTTTGACAGGGATGAACACTGAAGCTTTCTTT.

In DNA form, the CDR3 reads TGTGCCAGCAGCCGAATGAGGAGCACAGATACGCAGTATTTT. Its protein is CASSRMRSTDTQYF. V gene TRBV3-1 (or the pseudogene TRBV3-2) combines with J gene TRBJ2-3; D is unresolved. Germline V gene sequence: CDR1 LGHDT, CDR2 YNNKEL (reference sequence). Trimming stripped 4 bases from V and 0 bases from J, with 8 bases between. This CDR3 comprises 14 residues.

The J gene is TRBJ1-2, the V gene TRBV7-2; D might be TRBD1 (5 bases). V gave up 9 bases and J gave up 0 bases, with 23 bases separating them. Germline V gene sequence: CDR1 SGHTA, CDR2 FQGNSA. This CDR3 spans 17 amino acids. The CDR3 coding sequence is TGTGCCAGTGCCGGATCTCTTACGGCGGGGGCTAACTATGGCTACACCTTC. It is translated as CASAGSLTAGANYGYTF.

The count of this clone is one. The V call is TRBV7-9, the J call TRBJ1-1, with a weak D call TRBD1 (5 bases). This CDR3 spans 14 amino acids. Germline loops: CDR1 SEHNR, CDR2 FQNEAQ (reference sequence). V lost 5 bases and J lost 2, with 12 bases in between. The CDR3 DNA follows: TGTGCCAGCAGCCAAACGACAGTTAACACTGAAGCTTTCTTT. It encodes CASSQTTVNTEAFF.

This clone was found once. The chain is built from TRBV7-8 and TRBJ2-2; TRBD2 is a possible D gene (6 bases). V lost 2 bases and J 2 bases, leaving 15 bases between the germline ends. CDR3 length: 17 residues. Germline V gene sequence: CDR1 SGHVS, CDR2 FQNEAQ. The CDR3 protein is CASSLLRGGLNTGELFF. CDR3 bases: TGTGCCAGCAGCTTACTGAGGGGAGGACTAAACACCGGGGAGCTGTTTTTT.